One sample yielded the 29 T cell receptor beta chains listed below, sequenced in a study of long-term antiretroviral therapy in people with HIV (dated by TCRdb to between 2021 and 2023). The immunoSEQ hsTCRB v3.0 assay was used at survey level resolution to sequence the TRB variable region. TCRdb limited this immuneACCESS table to in-frame rearrangements with V and J called. A share of clones is missing; checked studies link under half to unresolved V genes, and the rest is unexplained. Present in this sample are 31,000 or so clones, approximately 96% of which were seen just once. Clones ranked in the top ten supply roughly 2.3% of the sample. This specimen was unsorted PBMCs, taken 6.6 years after starting antiretroviral therapy. Receptors originate from a man aged 25-45 years with HIV.

The chain combines TRBV5-4 with TRBJ2-5, with D uncertain. The germline V gene has CDR1 SGHNT and CDR2 YYREEE (reference sequence). V was pared by 0 bases and J by 5 bases, with 8 bases between. This CDR3 region has 13 residues. The CDR3 loop is CASSLVGPETQYF. The CDR3 nucleotides read TGTGCCAGCAGCTTGGTAGGGCCTGAGACCCAGTACTTC.

V gene TRBV19 combines with J gene TRBJ1-2, with TRBD1 as a possible D gene (5 bases). The germline V and J ends were trimmed by 3 bases and 6 bases, with 11 bases remaining between them. This CDR3 comprises 13 residues. Germline V gene sequence: CDR1 LNHDA, CDR2 SQIVND (reference sequence). CDR3 bases: TGTGCCAGTAGTATCCCGGGGGGAAATGGCTACACCTTC. Translated: CASSIPGGNGYTF.

This chain uses TRBV9 with TRBJ2-2; D possibly corresponds to TRBD2 (5 bases). Trimming removed 0 bases at V and 7 bases at J, with 10 bases between. The germline gives CDR1 SGDLS, CDR2 YYNGEE. The CDR3 spans 14 residues. The CDR3 loop is CASSVGESGGELFF. As DNA, the CDR3 is TGTGCCAGCAGCGTAGGGGAAAGCGGCGGGGAGCTGTTTTTT.

The V gene is TRBV5-4, the J gene TRBJ2-7; 8 bases agree with TRBD1. With V trimmed by 4 bases and J by 0 bases, 12 bases remained unmatched. The CDR3 has 17 amino acids. Germline-derived CDR1 and CDR2 are SGHNT and YYREEE (reference sequence). This chain's CDR3 is CASSPNPVGQGSYEQYF. The CDR3 bases are TGTGCCAGCAGCCCAAACCCGGTCGGACAGGGCTCCTACGAGCAGTACTTC.

The J gene is TRBJ1-6, the V gene TRBV9; 8 bases map to TRBD1. Unmatched junction bases numbered 8, after V lost 3 bases and J lost 9 bases. The CDR3 runs to 15 residues. The germline V gene encodes CDR1 SGDLS and CDR2 YYNGEE. CDR3 bases: TGTGCCAGCAGCGAGGGGGACAGGCGAGGTTCACCCCTCCACTTT. It encodes CASSEGDRRGSPLHF.

Note on this clone: Other DNA sequences within the sample encode an identical CDR3. V usage is TRBV6-1 and J usage is TRBJ1-1; the D gene is possibly TRBD1 (5 bases). The germline CDR1 and CDR2 sequences are MNHNS and SASEGT. This CDR3 contains 13 residues. The ends were cut back, 6 bases at V and 2 bases at J, with 10 bases in the middle. Here the CDR3 DNA reads TGTGCCAGCAGGCCCGGGGGAAACACTGAAGCTTTCTTT. Its translation: CASRPGGNTEAFF.

This chain uses TRBV6-5 with TRBJ2-2, with a possible D match to TRBD1 (5 bases). This CDR3 is 14 amino acids long. Germline CDR1 is MNHEY and CDR2 is SVGAGI. Trimming removed 5 bases from V and 4 bases from J, with 11 bases in between. The CDR3 loop reads CASSPRDSTGELFF. CDR3 nucleotide sequence: TGTGCCAGCAGTCCAAGAGACAGCACCGGGGAGCTGTTTTTT.

The CDR3 region has the DNA TGTGCCAGCAGCGGGACCAGGGGAGATACGCAGTATTTT. Residues: CASSGTRGDTQYF. This chain connects TRBV4-2 to TRBJ2-3, with D maybe TRBD1 (6 bases). Between the trimmed V and J ends, which lost 5 bases and 5 bases, there was a span of 11 bases. Germline V gene data show CDR1 as LGHNA and CDR2 as YNFKEQ. The CDR3 length is 13 residues.

This clone was picked up a small number of times. The chain employs TRBV7-9 and TRBJ2-3; 7 bases are shared with TRBD1. The germline gives CDR1 SEHNR, CDR2 FQNEAQ (reference sequence). Trimming at V came to 6 bases and at J to 8 bases, leaving 8 bases not matched to a gene. The CDR3 length is 13 residues. As DNA, the CDR3 is TGTGCCAGCAGTTCCCTACCAGGGGGTACGCAGTATTTT. Amino acids: CASSSLPGGTQYF.

The genes are TRBV11-1 and TRBJ2-1; no reliable D call. Germline CDR1 is SGHAT and CDR2 is FQDESV (reference sequence). Deletions cut 11 bases from V and 0 bases from J, with 8 bases between. This CDR3 has 12 amino acids. The CDR3 sequence is CASRGSYNEQFF. CDR3 coding DNA: TGTGCCTCGAGAGGCTCCTACAATGAGCAGTTCTTC.

The V gene is TRBV9, the J gene TRBJ2-1; no firm D call. The CDR3 has 15 residues. Germline loops: CDR1 SGDLS, CDR2 YYNGEE. V was trimmed by 0 bases and J by 9 bases, leaving 16 bases between them. The CDR3 coding sequence is TGTGCCAGCAGCGTAGTGGGTAGGCCCGGTGGTGAGCAGTTCTTC. Amino acid sequence: CASSVVGRPGGEQFF. The full variable domain, in which reference TRBV9 and TRBJ2-1 provide the parts outside the CDR3, is DSGVTQTPKHLITATGQRVTLRCSPRSGDLSVYWYQQSLDQGLQFLIQYYNGEERAKGNILERFSAQQFPDLHSELNLSSLELGDSALYFCASSVVGRPGGEQFFGPGTRLTVL.

V gene TRBV30 combines with J gene TRBJ2-1, with a tentative D call TRBD2 (5 bases). The CDR3 sequence is 13 residues long. Germline V gives CDR1 GTSNPN, CDR2 SVGIG (reference sequence). The V gene lost 2 bases and the J gene lost 8 bases, with 13 bases spanning the gap. CDR3 region: CAWSPRGPHEQFF. The CDR3 nucleotides read TGTGCCTGGAGTCCTCGCGGGCCCCATGAGCAGTTCTTC.

This chain uses TRBV9 with TRBJ2-5; 11 bases align to TRBD2. J was trimmed by 3 bases and V by 3 bases; bases with no gene match: 4. Germline lookup yields CDR1 SGDLS and CDR2 YYNGEE. The CDR3 runs 15 residues. The CDR3 reads CASSGGTSGEETQYF. The CDR3 DNA reads as TGTGCCAGCAGCGGCGGGACTAGCGGCGAAGAGACCCAGTACTTC.

The gene calls are TRBV4-3 and TRBJ1-2, with 9 bases fitting TRBD1. Per the germline V gene, CDR1 is LGHNA and CDR2 is YSLEER. V was clipped by 0 bases and J by 5 bases; unmatched bases: 13. The CDR3 sequence is 18 residues long. CDR3 region: CASSQDRGDGTGRYGYTF. The DNA of the CDR3 is TGCGCCAGCAGCCAAGATAGGGGGGACGGGACAGGGCGATATGGCTACACCTTC.

The rearrangement links TRBV15 to TRBJ2-1, with 13 bases fitting TRBD2. The V segment lost 1 base and the J segment 12 bases; nucleotides outside the gene matches: 12. The germline gives CDR1 LNHNV, CDR2 YYDKDF (reference sequence). The CDR3 totals 17 residues. The chain's CDR3 is CATSRVYGLAGELVQFF. The DNA of the CDR3 is TGTGCCACCAGCAGAGTGTACGGACTAGCGGGAGAACTTGTGCAGTTCTTC.

This clone was recorded once. The V and J genes are TRBV5-4 and TRBJ1-2; D gene ambiguous. Germline lookup yields CDR1 SGHNT and CDR2 YYREEE (reference sequence). This CDR3 contains 13 residues. Trimming cost V 5 bases and J 6 bases, with 14 bases left between them. The CDR3 sequence: CASRPRSRDGYTF. The DNA for the CDR3 is TGTGCCAGCAGACCTAGATCCCGGGATGGCTACACCTTC.

The chain employs TRBV29-1 and TRBJ1-2; tentative D call: TRBD1 (6 bases). V was pared by 3 bases and J by 4 bases, with 24 bases between. The CDR3 runs 17 residues. Germline V CDR1 and CDR2: SQVTM, ANQGSEA. Here the CDR3 DNA reads TGCAGCGTTGACGAATTGGACAGCTCTCCAACCCTCTATGGCTACACCTTC. It codes for CSVDELDSSPTLYGYTF.

The V and J genes are TRBV7-9 and TRBJ1-4, with 12 bases matching TRBD1. The junction had 12 bases not matched to a gene; V was cut back by 5 bases and J by 5 bases. The germline V gene encodes CDR1 SEHNR and CDR2 FQNEAQ (reference sequence). CDR3 size: 18 residues. The CDR3 sequence is CASSPGTGGAGWNEKLFF. The CDR3 bases are TGTGCCAGCAGCCCCGGGACAGGGGGCGCAGGTTGGAATGAAAAACTGTTTTTT.

The chain uses TRBV27 and TRBJ2-7, with TRBD2 matching 7 bases. CDR3 length: 15 amino acids. With V trimmed by 6 bases and J by 4 bases, 12 bases remained unmatched. Germline CDR1 is MNHEY and CDR2 is SMNVEV (reference sequence). This CDR3 is CASRTDLAVEYEQYF. The CDR3 bases are TGTGCCAGCAGGACGGACCTAGCGGTGGAGTACGAGCAGTACTTC.

This sequence joins TRBV4-2 and TRBJ1-2; 7 bases line up with TRBD1. This CDR3 has 18 residues. V shed 1 base and J 0 bases; nucleotides not matched to a gene: 11. Per germline, CDR1 LGHNA and CDR2 YNFKEQ. The CDR3 sequence is CASSQAETGLWANYGYTF. CDR3 sequence (DNA): TGTGCCAGCAGCCAAGCGGAGACAGGGCTTTGGGCTAACTATGGCTACACCTTC.

The V call is TRBV2, the J call TRBJ1-6; no firm D call. Germline assignment: CDR1 SNHLY and CDR2 FYNNEI. Trimming shortened V by 0 bases and J by 13 bases, and 13 bases separated the two germline ends. This CDR3 is built from 14 residues. CDR3 protein: CASSEARGFVPLHF. CDR3 DNA: TGTGCCAGCAGTGAAGCTCGGGGATTTGTTCCCCTCCACTTT.

The chain employs TRBV9 and TRBJ2-3; D uncertain. CDR1 and CDR2 (germline): SGDLS, YYNGEE. The CDR3 is 13 amino acids. The ends were cut back, 3 bases at V and 6 bases at J, with 11 bases in the middle. DNA for the CDR3: TGTGCCAGCAGCGGGGTCGGGCGGGATACGCAGTATTTT. This codes for CASSGVGRDTQYF.

The V gene is TRBV9, the J gene TRBJ2-3; TRBD2 agrees at 7 bases. Germline V CDR1 and CDR2: SGDLS, YYNGEE. The CDR3 has 15 amino acids. The V gene end was trimmed by 0 bases and the J gene end by 0 bases; junction bases not matched to a gene: 1. The CDR3 loop reads CASSVGGGSTDTQYF. The CDR3 DNA is TGTGCCAGCAGCGTAGGCGGGGGTAGCACAGATACGCAGTATTTT.

V and J are TRBV11-1 and TRBJ2-7; D unclear. This CDR3 spans 15 amino acids. CDR1 and CDR2 (germline): SGHAT, FQDESV (reference sequence). The V end lost 5 bases, the J end lost 4 bases, and 18 bases lay between the germline ends. The DNA for the CDR3 is TGTGCCAGCAGCCCGGTCCGAGACCCAGCGTACGAGCAGTACTTC. This translates into CASSPVRDPAYEQYF. The variable domain in full, with the rest retrieved from reference TRBV11-1 and TRBJ2-7, is EAEVAQSPRYKITEKSQAVAFWCDPISGHATLYWYRQILGQGPELLVQFQDESVVDDSQLPKDRFSAERLKGVDSTLKIQPAELGDSAMYLCASSPVRDPAYEQYFGPGTRLTVT.

The chain uses TRBV5-1 and TRBJ1-2; TRBD1 aligns across 10 bases. The CDR3 sequence is 15 residues long. CDR1 is SGHRS, CDR2 YFSETQ, per germline. J gave up 6 bases and V 5 bases, and 10 bases lay outside the gene matches. The CDR3 DNA reads TGCGCCAGCAGTAAGGACAGGGGGGAAAGGAATGGCTACACCTTC. It codes for CASSKDRGERNGYTF. The full variable domain, in which reference TRBV5-1 and TRBJ1-2 provide the parts outside the CDR3, is KAGVTQTPRYLIKTRGQQVTLSCSPISGHRSVSWYQQTPGQGLQFLFEYFSETQRNKGNFPGRFSGRQFSNSRSEMNVSTLELGDSALYLCASSKDRGERNGYTFGSGTRLTVV.

J is TRBJ2-1 and V is TRBV29-1, with D perhaps TRBD1 (5 bases). There are 13 residues in the CDR3. The germline V and J ends were trimmed by 7 bases and 3 bases, with 13 bases remaining between them. The germline V gene encodes CDR1 SQVTM and CDR2 ANQGSEA. CDR3 loop: CSDQGTNYNEQFF. CDR3 DNA: TGCAGCGATCAGGGTACGAACTACAATGAGCAGTTCTTC.

The chain couples TRBV7-9 to TRBJ2-4; D is undetermined. CDR3 length: 18 residues. CDR1 SEHNR and CDR2 FQNEAQ come from the germline V gene (reference sequence). V was trimmed by 5 bases and J by 1 base, leaving 21 bases between them. The DNA for the CDR3 is TGTGCCAGCAGCCCGGTCCCCATTCGAATTTGGGCCAAAAACATTCAGTACTTC. Translating gives CASSPVPIRIWAKNIQYF.

The V gene is TRBV19, the J gene TRBJ1-5, with D perhaps matching TRBD1 (6 bases). The CDR3 loop spans 15 amino acids. V was shortened by 11 bases and J by 2 bases, with 19 bases between the two germline ends. CDR1 and CDR2 (germline): LNHDA, SQIVND (reference sequence). CDR3 residues: CASGLGGGGNQPQHF. The CDR3 coding sequence is TGTGCCTCGGGATTAGGGGGAGGTGGCAATCAGCCCCAGCATTTT.

This chain connects TRBV4-3 to TRBJ1-6; the match to TRBD1 covers 7 bases. This CDR3 comprises 15 residues. The trim removed 4 bases at V and 14 bases at J, leaving 14 bases unmatched. Germline V gene data show CDR1 as LGHNA and CDR2 as YSLEER. For the CDR3, the DNA is TGCGCCAGCAGCCCATACAGTACGCGACAGGGAACCCTCCACTTT. Protein product: CASSPYSTRQGTLHF.